A selection of T cell receptor beta chains follows, all from one sample in a study of T cell responses to AZD1222 COVID-19 vaccine. Profiled with immunoSEQ multiplex PCR; TCRdb holds only in-frame clones, not every one. The sample has tens of thousands of clones; 87% are singletons. Sample: peripheral blood, taken on day 0 of AZD1222 vaccination. Receptor source: an adult in good health. CDR3s include the opening cysteine and the closing phenylalanine or tryptophan. Fields, in order: V gene, clone size, J gene, CDR3 protein. Expanded clones get a size class; other rows say once, few or many, or leave the size out.

>TRBV19|NA|TRBJ2-1
CASSMGPRTGDDEQFF
>TRBV19|NA|TRBJ2-7
CATSTPYEQYF
>TRBV28|NA|TRBJ1-1
CASGGEAFF
>TRBV28|NA|TRBJ2-2
CASSTPGYTNTGELFF
>TRBV28|NA|TRBJ2-3
CASSLQSTDTQYF
>TRBV20-1|NA|TRBJ1-2
CSARVQTAPTF
>TRBV2|NA|TRBJ2-2
CASRPRLSQMTRRDTGELFF
>TRBV3-1/TRBV3-2|NA|TRBJ1-6
CASSQGSPYNSPLHF
>TRBV7-2|NA|TRBJ2-7
CASSLTGNEQYF
>TRBV29-1|NA|TRBJ1-1
CSVVSLGTEAFF
>TRBV28|once|TRBJ1-5
CASSGQGEAHQPQHF
>TRBV7-2|NA|TRBJ2-7
CASSLYVHYEQYF
>TRBV24-1|NA|TRBJ2-1
CATSSGGIREQFF
>TRBV6-5|once|TRBJ2-2
CASKEDSRTGELFF
>TRBV19|once|TRBJ1-1
CASTTVGQPLNTEAFF
>TRBV7-3|NA|TRBJ1-1
CASSLKPPQGGTEAFF
>TRBV7-3|few|TRBJ1-3
CASSLSRGYGNTIYF
>TRBV30|once|TRBJ1-2
CAWSGGRANYGYTF
>TRBV11-2|NA|TRBJ1-6
CASSLDGQSPLHF
>TRBV28|NA|TRBJ1-5
CASSRRTSSGNQPQHF
>TRBV5-8|NA|TRBJ2-2
CASSPRRRGAPTGELFF
>TRBV5-1|NA|TRBJ1-6
CASSFRDPSSYNSPLHF